One and the same sample provided the 27 T cell receptor beta chains below, sequenced in a study of shared clonotypes between healthy human individuals. Libraries were prepared by immunoSEQ multiplex PCR; TCRdb keeps only in-frame clonotypes and omits some of them. The sample has around 2,000,000 clones, over 85% seen once. Naive CD8 cells lacked CD45RO, underwent positive selection for CCR7 and left out terminally differentiated effector memory CD45RA+ cells. Sequenced: naive CD8+ T cells sorted from blood. These receptors came from a man aged 18 to 35 in good health.

The rearrangement uses TRBV9 and TRBJ2-7; TRBD2 matches at 7 bases. Germline CDR1 reads SGDLS; CDR2 reads YYNGEE. With 0 bases clipped from V and 7 bases from J, the junction kept 10 bases outside the gene matches. The CDR3 extends over 15 amino acids. CDR3 protein: CASSVDGGGTDEQYF. The DNA of the CDR3 is TGTGCCAGCAGCGTAGACGGCGGGGGAACGGATGAGCAGTACTTC.

The J gene is TRBJ2-1, the V gene TRBV7-8; no reliable D call. Germline lookup yields CDR1 SGHVS and CDR2 FQNEAQ. This CDR3 has 14 residues. Trimming removed 1 base at V and 6 bases at J, with 10 bases between. CDR3 residues: CASSLGASLNEQFF. Here the CDR3 DNA reads TGTGCCAGCAGCTTAGGTGCGAGCCTCAATGAGCAGTTCTTC.

The chain links TRBV5-6 to TRBJ2-3; D not certain. Germline CDR1 and CDR2: SGHDT and YYEEEE. CDR3 length: 13 amino acids. Trimming cost V 2 bases and J 6 bases, with 10 bases left between them. The CDR3 nucleotides are TGTGCCAGCAGCTTTGGTACCACGGATACGCAGTATTTT. Translation gives CASSFGTTDTQYF.

Comment on this clone: Within the sample, other DNA sequences also encode this same CDR3. The V and J genes are TRBV6-5 and TRBJ1-2; D is perhaps TRBD1 (6 bases). The germline V and J ends were trimmed by 2 bases and 8 bases, with 9 bases remaining between them. This CDR3 spans 12 amino acids. Germline-derived CDR1 and CDR2 are MNHEY and SVGAGI. The CDR3 reads CASSYAGEGYTF. CDR3 nucleotide sequence: TGTGCCAGCAGTTACGCAGGGGAAGGCTACACCTTC.

This sequence joins TRBV11-2 and TRBJ2-5; possibly TRBD1 or TRBD2 for D (5 bases each). The DNA end favors TRBJ2-7, so the J call may be wrong. This CDR3 has 13 residues. CDR1 is SGHAT, CDR2 FQNNGV, per germline. Written as DNA, the CDR3 is TGTGCCAGCAGCCCGGGGCCTTACTACGAGCAGTACTTC. Residues: CASSPGPYYEQYF.

The chain uses TRBV7-2 and TRBJ2-2; tentatively, D is TRBD2 (5 bases). From germline, CDR1 is SGHTA and CDR2 FQGNSA. This CDR3 is 14 amino acids long. The V end lost 7 bases, the J end lost 8 bases, and 17 bases lay between the germline ends. Here the CDR3 reads CASNPFVGGGELFF. The CDR3 region has the DNA TGTGCCAGCAACCCATTCGTCGGCGGGGGGGAGCTGTTTTTT.

This chain connects TRBV27 to TRBJ2-5; unclear D gene. This CDR3 comprises 12 residues. V shed 5 bases and J shed 2 bases, with 6 bases lying between them. Germline lookup yields CDR1 MNHEY and CDR2 SMNVEV (reference sequence). CDR3 nucleotides: TGTGCCAGCAGTCGGAATCAAGAGACCCAGTACTTC. It yields the protein CASSRNQETQYF.

The chain uses TRBV27 and TRBJ1-1, with D tentatively TRBD1 (5 bases). Germline lookup yields CDR1 MNHEY and CDR2 SMNVEV (reference sequence). V lost 11 bases and J 2 bases, leaving 15 bases between the germline ends. CDR3 length: 13 residues. CDR3 residues: CASQALRNTEAFF. CDR3 nucleotides: TGTGCCTCACAGGCGCTCCGTAACACTGAAGCTTTCTTT.

This chain joins TRBV6-8 and TRBJ2-1; TRBD2 agrees at 13 bases. This CDR3 is 17 amino acids long. V dropped 2 bases and J dropped 6; count of bases not matched to a gene: 7. The germline gives CDR1 MNHGY, CDR2 SAAAGT. As DNA, the CDR3 is TGTGCCAGCAGTTACCAATGCTGGACTAGCGGGAGCAATGAGCAGTTCTTC. It is translated as CASSYQCWTSGSNEQFF.

This sequence joins TRBV30 and TRBJ2-7; D call uncertain. The germline gives CDR1 GTSNPN, CDR2 SVGIG (reference sequence). V was cut by 1 base and J by 5 bases, with 12 bases left in between. The length of the CDR3 is 13 residues. This CDR3 is CAWSAARLDEQYF. CDR3 DNA sequence: TGTGCCTGGAGTGCGGCCAGGCTGGACGAGCAGTACTTC.

This clone was counted once. The gene calls are TRBV10-3 and TRBJ2-7; a possible D gene is TRBD1 (6 bases). V was pared by 3 bases and J by 5 bases, with 14 bases between. This CDR3 has 14 amino acids. Germline-derived CDR1 and CDR2 are ENHRY and SYGVKD. The CDR3 DNA sequence: TGTGCCATCAGTGATGCGGGCTGGGACAACGAGCAGTACTTC. The encoded protein is CAISDAGWDNEQYF.

DNA of the CDR3: TGTGCCAGCAGCTTGGTACAGGGAGTGGAGACCCAGTACTTC. It translates to CASSLVQGVETQYF. V gene TRBV5-8 combines with J gene TRBJ2-5, with a weak D call TRBD1 (6 bases). Germline V gene lookup returns CDR1 SGHTS and CDR2 YDEGEE. The CDR3 spans 14 residues. Trimming removed 0 bases from V and 5 bases from J, with 11 bases in between.

The V and J genes are TRBV2 and TRBJ2-7; D perhaps matches TRBD2 (6 bases). Germline CDR1 is SNHLY and CDR2 is FYNNEI. Trimming removed 4 bases at V and 0 bases at J, with 10 bases between. The CDR3 consists of 14 residues. CDR3 nucleotide sequence: TGTGCCAGCAGTGTTAGCGGAAGCTCCTACGAGCAGTACTTC. Translating it yields CASSVSGSSYEQYF.

The J gene is TRBJ2-7, the V gene TRBV7-9; 8 nucleotides line up with TRBD1. The CDR3 spans 16 residues. Germline V gene sequence: CDR1 SEHNR, CDR2 FQNEAQ (reference sequence). With V trimmed by 2 bases and J by 0 bases, 6 bases remained unmatched. The CDR3 loop is CASSLSGTGPSYEQYF. In nucleotides, the CDR3 is TGTGCCAGCAGCTTATCCGGGACAGGCCCCTCCTACGAGCAGTACTTC. Together with reference TRBV7-9 and TRBJ2-7, the CDR3 gives the full variable domain: DTGVSQNPRHKITKRGQNVTFRCDPISEHNRLYWYRQTLGQGPEFLTYFQNEAQLEKSRLLSDRFSAERPKGSFSTLEIQRTEQGDSAMYLCASSLSGTGPSYEQYFGPGTRLTVT.

The chain couples TRBV19 to TRBJ2-7, with a possible D match to TRBD1 (5 bases). With 6 bases removed from V and 9 bases from J, the gap between germline ends came to 12 bases. Germline lookup yields CDR1 LNHDA and CDR2 SQIVND (reference sequence). The CDR3 spans 11 residues. The CDR3 nucleotides read TGTGCCAGTAGAGACGGTCAGGGGCAGTACTTC. Protein: CASRDGQGQYF. The full variable domain, completed using reference TRBV19 and TRBJ2-7, is DGGITQSPKYLFRKEGQNVTLSCEQNLNHDAMYWYRQDPGQGLRLIYYSQIVNDFQKGDIAEGYSVSREKKESFPLTVTSAQKNPTAFYLCASRDGQGQYFGPGTRLTVT.

DNA of the CDR3: TGTGCCAGCAGCTTAGGGTCAGAGCTAGCCAAAAACATTCAGTACTTC. Its translation is CASSLGSELAKNIQYF. The gene calls are TRBV13 and TRBJ2-4; D is undetermined. Trimming took off 0 bases at V and 0 bases at J, with 9 bases between the two ends. The CDR3 totals 16 residues. Germline-derived CDR1 and CDR2 are PRHDT and FYEKMQ (reference sequence). Together with reference TRBV13 and TRBJ2-4, the CDR3 gives the full variable domain: AAGVIQSPRHLIKEKRETATLKCYPIPRHDTVYWYQQGPGQDPQFLISFYEKMQSDKGSIPDRFSAQQFSDYHSELNMSSLELGDSALYFCASSLGSELAKNIQYFGAGTRLSVL.

The chain couples TRBV7-9 to TRBJ2-7, with TRBD2 matching over 12 bases. This CDR3 is built from 18 residues. After removal of 1 base from V and 3 bases from J, the junction contained 10 bases not matched to a gene. CDR1 is SEHNR and CDR2 is FQNEAQ in the germline V gene (reference sequence). For the CDR3, the DNA is TGTGCCAGCAGCTTAGAGGTACTAGCGGGAGGAATTCTCTACGAGCAGTACTTC. It codes for CASSLEVLAGGILYEQYF.

The chain combines TRBV11-2 with TRBJ2-7; D may match TRBD1 or TRBD2 (5 bases each). The CDR3 has 15 amino acids. The germline V gene encodes CDR1 SGHAT and CDR2 FQNNGV. Trimming stripped 3 bases from V and 2 bases from J, with 14 bases between. The CDR3 region is CASSLARDPAYEQYF. The CDR3 DNA sequence: TGTGCCAGCAGCTTGGCCCGGGACCCCGCCTACGAGCAGTACTTC.

V usage is TRBV7-8 and J usage is TRBJ2-7; TRBD2 matches 11 bases. The CDR3 runs 18 residues. Per the germline V gene, CDR1 is SGHVS and CDR2 is FQNEAQ. V lost 4 bases to trimming and J lost 5 bases; unmatched junction nucleotides: 16. The CDR3 sequence is CASSWGLAGGGVAHEQYF. The CDR3 coding sequence is TGTGCCAGCAGCTGGGGGCTAGCGGGAGGAGGGGTAGCGCACGAGCAGTACTTC. The full variable domain, with the rest looked up from reference TRBV7-8 and TRBJ2-7, is GAGVSQSPRYKVAKRGQDVALRCDPISGHVSLFWYQQALGQGPEFLTYFQNEAQLDKSGLPSDRFFAERPEGSVSTLKIQRTQQEDSAVYLCASSWGLAGGGVAHEQYFGPGTRLTVT.

The genes are TRBV10-3 and TRBJ1-4, with TRBD1 as a possible D gene (5 bases). Germline V gene data show CDR1 as ENHRY and CDR2 as SYGVKD. CDR3 length: 19 amino acids. With 0 bases removed from V and 0 bases from J, the gap between germline ends came to 17 bases. The CDR3 protein is CAISESIMLGDTTNEKLFF. Written as DNA, the CDR3 is TGTGCCATCAGTGAGTCGATAATGCTGGGGGATACAACTAATGAAAAACTGTTTTTT.

J is TRBJ1-6 and V is TRBV19; D call uncertain. In germline, CDR1 is LNHDA, CDR2 SQIVND (reference sequence). There are 16 residues in the CDR3. Between the trimmed V and J ends, which lost 6 bases and 2 bases, there was a span of 14 bases. The CDR3 sequence is CASSPGGSTYNSPLHF. The CDR3 coding sequence is TGTGCCAGTAGCCCCGGAGGGAGCACCTATAATTCACCCCTCCACTTT.

The chain is built from TRBV18 and TRBJ2-7; 9 bases line up with TRBD2. The CDR3 has 16 residues. Germline-derived CDR1 and CDR2 are KGHSH and LQKENI. Unmatched junction bases numbered 9, after V lost 3 bases and J lost 3 bases. CDR3 amino acids: CASSPAGTSIFYEQYF. Here the CDR3 DNA reads TGTGCCAGCTCACCGGCCGGGACTAGCATTTTCTACGAGCAGTACTTC.

The J gene is TRBJ2-2, the V gene TRBV30, with 7 nucleotides matching TRBD2. After removal of 1 base from V and 4 bases from J, the junction contained 3 bases not matched to a gene. The CDR3 extends over 14 amino acids. Looked up from germline, CDR1 is GTSNPN and CDR2 is SVGIG (reference sequence). The CDR3 DNA reads as TGTGCCTGGAGTGAGTCTAGCGGCACCGGGGAGCTGTTTTTT. This codes for CAWSESSGTGELFF.

V is TRBV29-1 and J is TRBJ1-1; D not resolved. CDR1 is SQVTM, CDR2 ANQGSEA, per germline. The V gene lost 7 bases and the J gene lost 1 base, with 10 bases spanning the gap. The CDR3 extends over 12 amino acids. DNA of the CDR3: TGCAGCGCATGGACGGGGAACACTGAAGCTTTCTTT. Translated, it gives CSAWTGNTEAFF.

Only one count was recorded for this clone. The chain joins TRBV5-8 to TRBJ1-6, with D tentatively TRBD1 (5 bases). Germline V gene sequence: CDR1 SGHTS, CDR2 YDEGEE. This CDR3 spans 16 amino acids. V was shortened by 4 bases and J by 7 bases, with 18 bases between the two germline ends. The CDR3 loop reads CASSEGRDPLNSPLHF. CDR3 DNA: TGTGCCAGCAGCGAGGGGAGGGACCCACTCAATTCACCCCTCCACTTT. Using reference TRBV5-8 and TRBJ1-6 for the parts outside the CDR3, the full variable domain is EAGVTQSPTHLIKTRGQQATLRCSPISGHTSVYWYQQALGLGLQFLLWYDEGEERNRGNFPPRFSGRQFPNYSSELNVNALELEDSALYLCASSEGRDPLNSPLHFGNGTRLTVT.

The chain uses TRBV4-3 and TRBJ2-3; 7 nucleotides line up with TRBD2. Unmatched junction bases numbered 14, after V lost 2 bases and J lost 6 bases. This CDR3 is 17 amino acids long. CDR1 and CDR2 from the germline V gene are LGHNA and YSLEER. The CDR3 spells CASSQLRTSESLDTQYF. CDR3 in DNA: TGCGCCAGCAGCCAATTGAGGACTAGTGAATCCCTCGATACGCAGTATTTT.

The chain carries TRBV21-1 and TRBJ1-5; the D segment call TRBD1 is taken from the table without a DNA check. TRBV21-1 is a pseudogene locus. This CDR3 is built from 17 residues. The CDR3 is CASSKDLVSRGHQPQHF. The DNA for the CDR3 is TGTGCCAGCAGCAAAGATCTGGTCTCCAGGGGGCATCAGCCCCAGCATTTT.